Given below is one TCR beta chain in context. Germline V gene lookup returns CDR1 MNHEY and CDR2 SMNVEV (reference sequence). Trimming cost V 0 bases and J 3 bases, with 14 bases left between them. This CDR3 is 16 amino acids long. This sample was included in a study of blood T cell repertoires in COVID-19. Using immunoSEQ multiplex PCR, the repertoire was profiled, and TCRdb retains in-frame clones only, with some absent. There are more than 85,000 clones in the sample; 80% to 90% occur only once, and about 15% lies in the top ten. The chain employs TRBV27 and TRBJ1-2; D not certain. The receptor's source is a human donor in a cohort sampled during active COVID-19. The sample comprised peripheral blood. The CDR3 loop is CASSLSIPTDDYGYTF. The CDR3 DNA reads TGTGCCAGCAGTTTATCGATCCCCACAGATGACTATGGCTACACCTTC.